This T cell receptor beta chain was sequenced in a study of T-cell reconstitution after alpha-beta-depleted transplantation in children. Study-wide results and caveats: Surviving recipient T cells and thymic progenitors produced the high day-60 TCRbeta diversity seen in some patients. By one year post-transplant, T-cell counts and diversity largely arose from T cells that were newly produced. Reports say that about two months after transplant, the alpha-beta T cells came out of several hundred graft clones that had expanded.

This clonotype was counted at least ten times. The antigen is unknown. The CDR3 sequence is 17 residues long. CDR1 is DFQATT, CDR2 SNEGSKA, per germline (reference sequence). The V and J ends lost 3 bases and 2 bases, in that order; junction bases with no gene match: 14. The authors prepared the TCRbeta library with unique molecular identifiers. TCRdb processed the PCR reads anew with MiXCR; each CDR3 protein has one entry. The repertoire holds hundreds of thousands of distinct CDR3 sequences, with around 9.9% as singletons. This specimen was PBMCs, taken before TCRalphabeta/CD19-depleted stem cell transplant. The receptor was isolated from a child younger than two with acute myeloid leukemia, due to receive a stem cell transplant. The chain employs TRBV20-1 and TRBJ2-3, with 7 bases lining up with TRBD2. In DNA form, the CDR3 reads TGCAGTGCTAGGTTTTCCACCGGGACTACTTTCACAGATACGCAGTATTTT. Amino acids: CSARFSTGTTFTDTQYF.